Presented here are 28 T cell receptor beta chains from one specimen sequenced in a study of OX40 agonist ivuxolimab in advanced cancers. Sequencing used immunoSEQ multiplex PCR; TCRdb keeps in-frame clones, though not all of them. The sample contains fewer than 70,000 clones, around 85% of which appear only once. This sample comprised CD4+ or CD8+ T cells sorted from blood, obtained in a trial of the OX40 agonist ivuxolimab. Every receptor here comes from an adult with an advanced solid tumor such as melanoma, head and neck, liver or kidney cancer.

V and J are TRBV30 and TRBJ1-3; D unresolved. V was trimmed by 0 bases and J by 8 bases, leaving 8 bases between them. The CDR3 length is 12 residues. Germline CDR1 GTSNPN, CDR2 SVGIG (reference sequence). The DNA of the CDR3 is TGTGCCTGGAGTGTACTAAGAGACACCATATATTTT. This gives the protein CAWSVLRDTIYF.

The chain uses TRBV28 and TRBJ2-7; 10 bases are a match to TRBD2. Germline V lookup: CDR1 MDHEN, CDR2 SYDVKM. CDR3 length: 18 residues. The V gene end was trimmed by 2 bases and the J gene end by 0 bases; junction bases not matched to a gene: 10. In nucleotides, the CDR3 is TGTGCCAGCAGTTTAAGTCTAGCGGGAGAGTTTGGCTCCTACGAGCAGTACTTC. As protein: CASSLSLAGEFGSYEQYF.

The CDR3 protein is CASSFPMTGSYTF. The CDR3 bases are TGTGCCAGCAGTTTCCCAATGACGGGGAGCTACACCTTC. This rearrangement joins TRBV28 to TRBJ1-2, with D unclear. The CDR3 totals 13 residues. Between the trimmed V and J ends, which lost 3 bases and 9 bases, there was a span of 14 bases. The germline gives CDR1 MDHEN, CDR2 SYDVKM.

The chain has TRBV29-1 and TRBJ2-7; TRBD2 matches at 12 bases. J gave up 2 bases and V 1 base, and 9 bases lay outside the gene matches. The CDR3 sequence is 17 residues long. Per the germline V gene, CDR1 is SQVTM and CDR2 is ANQGSEA. CDR3 DNA: TGCAGCGTTGAAGCTATTAGGACTAGCGGGACTACCTACGAGCAGTACTTC. Its translation is CSVEAIRTSGTTYEQYF.

CDR3 nucleotides: TGCGCCAGCAGCTTCGGGGAAGGGAATTACGAGCAGTACTTC. This sequence encodes CASSFGEGNYEQYF. The gene calls are TRBV5-1 and TRBJ2-7; D perhaps matches TRBD2 (5 bases). Per germline, CDR1 SGHRS and CDR2 YFSETQ. The CDR3 is made up of 14 amino acids. The V and J ends lost 2 bases and 4 bases respectively, with 13 bases between them.

The chain links TRBV27 to TRBJ2-5; D uncertain. This CDR3 contains 14 residues. Trimming took off 0 bases at V and 4 bases at J, with 9 bases between the two ends. Germline V gene lookup returns CDR1 MNHEY and CDR2 SMNVEV (reference sequence). In DNA form, the CDR3 reads TGTGCCAGCAGTTTATCAAGTGGGCTAGAGACCCAGTACTTC. Translation gives CASSLSSGLETQYF.

The gene calls are TRBV11-2 and TRBJ2-7; no clear D. The CDR3 extends over 11 amino acids. The germline V and J ends were trimmed by 5 bases and 4 bases, with 6 bases remaining between them. Germline assignment: CDR1 SGHAT and CDR2 FQNNGV. This CDR3 reads CASSPHYEQYF. In DNA, the CDR3 is TGTGCCAGCAGCCCCCATTACGAGCAGTACTTC.

This clone was counted a few times. The chain links TRBV19 to TRBJ2-7; the match to TRBD1 covers 11 bases. Germline V gene lookup returns CDR1 LNHDA and CDR2 SQIVND (reference sequence). The CDR3 sequence is 14 residues long. J was trimmed by 6 bases and V by 4 bases; bases with no gene match: 5. The chain's CDR3 is CASSTPGTGGEQYF. CDR3 DNA: TGTGCCAGTAGTACACCCGGGACAGGGGGCGAGCAGTACTTC.

This chain connects TRBV15 to TRBJ2-1; D is uncertain. Between the trimmed V and J ends, which lost 0 bases and 9 bases, there was a span of 12 bases. Germline V CDR1 and CDR2: LNHNV, YYDKDF (reference sequence). The CDR3 is 14 residues long. The CDR3 sequence is CATSRDGRRLEQFF. For the CDR3, the DNA is TGTGCCACCAGCAGAGATGGTCGGCGTCTTGAGCAGTTCTTC.

The chain is built from TRBV2 and TRBJ2-2; 9 nucleotides match TRBD2. V lost 3 bases, J lost 6 bases, and 2 bases stayed unmatched. The CDR3 contains 14 residues. Germline V gene sequence: CDR1 SNHLY, CDR2 FYNNEI. This chain's CDR3 is CASSEAGGAGELFF. CDR3 nucleotide sequence: TGTGCCAGCAGTGAGGCGGGAGGGGCCGGGGAGCTGTTTTTT.

By share, this clone counts as medium-sized. J is TRBJ1-1 and V is TRBV5-1, with 8 positions matching TRBD1. The CDR3 consists of 13 residues. With 0 bases clipped from V and 8 bases from J, the junction kept 3 bases outside the gene matches. Germline V gene data show CDR1 as SGHRS and CDR2 as YFSETQ. CDR3 DNA: TGCGCCAGCAGCTTGGCCCGGGACAGGGAAGCTTTCTTT. It yields the protein CASSLARDREAFF.

The chain recombines TRBV6-1 with TRBJ1-2; unclear D gene. CDR3 size: 11 residues. Germline loops: CDR1 MNHNS, CDR2 SASEGT. With 8 bases removed from V and 1 base from J, the gap between germline ends came to 5 bases. The CDR3 loop reads CASSSNYGYTF. The CDR3 DNA is TGTGCCAGCTCGAGTAACTATGGCTACACCTTC.

This clone was observed once. The gene calls are TRBV13 and TRBJ2-7; TRBD1 aligns across 8 bases. The length of the CDR3 is 14 residues. The germline gives CDR1 PRHDT, CDR2 FYEKMQ (reference sequence). V lost 5 bases, J lost 3 bases, and 6 bases stayed unmatched. The CDR3 reads CASSLGQGDYEQYF. CDR3 nucleotides: TGTGCCAGCAGCCTCGGACAGGGTGACTACGAGCAGTACTTC. The full variable domain, its missing parts supplied by reference TRBV13 and TRBJ2-7, is AAGVIQSPRHLIKEKRETATLKCYPIPRHDTVYWYQQGPGQDPQFLISFYEKMQSDKGSIPDRFSAQQFSDYHSELNMSSLELGDSALYFCASSLGQGDYEQYFGPGTRLTVT.

The V and J genes are TRBV5-1 and TRBJ2-7; D not certain. The V and J ends lost 1 base and 1 base respectively, with 9 bases between them. This CDR3 has 14 residues. Germline V lookup: CDR1 SGHRS, CDR2 YFSETQ. The DNA for the CDR3 is TGCGCCAGCAGCTTGTTCCAAGGGTCCTACGAGCAGTACTTC. This encodes CASSLFQGSYEQYF.

The chain couples TRBV7-9 to TRBJ2-7; the D gene could be TRBD1 or TRBD2 (5 bases each). Germline CDR1 SEHNR, CDR2 FQNEAQ (reference sequence). Deletions cut 5 bases from V and 3 bases from J, with 14 bases between. This CDR3 spans 14 amino acids. The CDR3 sequence is CASSPPGPIYEQYF. CDR3 DNA: TGTGCCAGCAGCCCCCCGGGACCGATCTACGAGCAGTACTTC. Together with reference TRBV7-9 and TRBJ2-7, the CDR3 gives the full variable domain: DTGVSQNPRHKITKRGQNVTFRCDPISEHNRLYWYRQTLGQGPEFLTYFQNEAQLEKSRLLSDRFSAERPKGSFSTLEIQRTEQGDSAMYLCASSPPGPIYEQYFGPGTRLTVT.

V usage is TRBV9 and J usage is TRBJ2-1, with D hard to call. V was trimmed by 0 bases and J by 6 bases, leaving 10 bases between them. Germline V gene data show CDR1 as SGDLS and CDR2 as YYNGEE. CDR3 length: 14 residues. The CDR3 DNA reads as TGTGCCAGCAGCGTAGGGAGTACAGTCAATGAGCAGTTCTTC. Translated: CASSVGSTVNEQFF. The full variable domain, with the rest looked up from reference TRBV9 and TRBJ2-1, is DSGVTQTPKHLITATGQRVTLRCSPRSGDLSVYWYQQSLDQGLQFLIQYYNGEERAKGNILERFSAQQFPDLHSELNLSSLELGDSALYFCASSVGSTVNEQFFGPGTRLTVL.

The V call is TRBV5-1, the J call TRBJ2-3; 9 bases are shared with TRBD2. This CDR3 has 16 amino acids. Germline CDR1 and CDR2: SGHRS and YFSETQ. V lost 3 bases and J lost 4; bases outside the gene matches: 9. The CDR3 reads CASSSGTSRTSDTQYF. The CDR3 DNA reads TGCGCCAGCAGCTCCGGGACTAGCCGAACATCAGATACGCAGTATTTT.

This chain joins TRBV5-4 and TRBJ2-1; maybe TRBD1 (6 bases). V gave up 5 bases and J gave up 5 bases, with 11 bases separating them. The CDR3 has 13 residues. CDR1 SGHNT and CDR2 YYREEE come from the germline V gene (reference sequence). The CDR3 DNA follows: TGTGCCAGCAGTCCCCAGGGGAACAATGAGCAGTTCTTC. Its protein product is CASSPQGNNEQFF.

V is TRBV7-3 and J is TRBJ2-1, with TRBD2 matching over 12 bases. V was pared by 5 bases and J by 3 bases, with 17 bases of the junction left unmatched. Germline CDR1 SGHTA, CDR2 FQGTGA. This CDR3 comprises 20 residues. CDR3 nucleotides: TGTGCCAGCAGCCCTAAGGGACAGGGGACTAGCGGGCTATTCTACAATGAGCAGTTCTTC. Translating it yields CASSPKGQGTSGLFYNEQFF.

The V and J genes are TRBV18 and TRBJ1-2; possible D gene TRBD1, 6 bases. Trimming removed 0 bases from V and 4 bases from J, with 9 bases in between. CDR3 length: 14 residues. Germline lookup yields CDR1 KGHSH and CDR2 LQKENI. CDR3 coding DNA: TGTGCCAGCTCACCACCCCCAGGGGTCTATGGCTACACCTTC. This translates into CASSPPPGVYGYTF.

This clone was picked up one time. The chain employs TRBV6-5 and TRBJ2-7; TRBD2 agrees at 11 bases. J lost 4 bases, V lost 6 bases, and 2 bases had no gene match. CDR1 is MNHEY, CDR2 SVGAGI, per germline. CDR3 length: 13 amino acids. The CDR3, as DNA: TGTGCCAGCAGAACTAGCGGGAGTTACGAGCAGTACTTC. Translating it yields CASRTSGSYEQYF.

The chain carries TRBV7-6 and TRBJ2-5, with 8 bases fitting TRBD2. The ends lost 7 bases at V and 5 bases at J; junction bases unmatched: 18. Germline V CDR1 and CDR2: SGHVS, FNYEAQ. This CDR3 spans 17 amino acids. For the CDR3, the DNA is TGTGCCAGCACCACGTCGGGGCGGGGGGTCTTTTGGGAGACCCAGTACTTC. This sequence encodes CASTTSGRGVFWETQYF.

V and J are TRBV21-1 and TRBJ1-5; TRBD1, the D gene given by the table, was not confirmed from the DNA. TRBV21-1 is a known pseudogene. This CDR3 is built from 15 residues. The CDR3 DNA reads TGTGCCAGCAGCAACCCGGGACAGGAGTCTCAGCCCCAGCATTTT. Protein product: CASSNPGQESQPQHF.

The chain joins TRBV2 to TRBJ2-5; 9 nucleotides align to TRBD1. There are 14 residues in the CDR3. Trimming at V came to 10 bases and at J to 1 base, leaving 7 bases not matched to a gene. CDR1 and CDR2 from the germline V gene are SNHLY and FYNNEI. The CDR3 spells CATDRTGAQETQYF. The CDR3 bases are TGTGCCACCGACAGGACAGGGGCCCAAGAGACCCAGTACTTC.

This sequence joins TRBV29-1 and TRBJ2-5; D is ambiguous. The V end was cut by 8 bases, the J end by 3 bases, with 19 bases between. The germline V gene encodes CDR1 SQVTM and CDR2 ANQGSEA. This CDR3 comprises 14 residues. The CDR3 reads CSFPGGAAEETQYF. The CDR3 region has the DNA TGCAGCTTCCCGGGTGGCGCGGCGGAAGAGACCCAGTACTTC.

In its sample, this clone was seen once. This rearrangement joins TRBV5-5 to TRBJ2-2; D possibly corresponds to TRBD1 (7 bases). V shed 0 bases and J shed 4 bases, with 13 bases lying between them. CDR1 is SGHKS and CDR2 is YYEKEE in the germline V gene (reference sequence). This CDR3 spans 16 amino acids. The CDR3, as DNA: TGTGCCAGCAGCTTGGTGACAGGGAGGACCACCGGGGAGCTGTTTTTT. Translated: CASSLVTGRTTGELFF.

The rearrangement links TRBV14 to TRBJ2-4; 9 bases fit TRBD2. The CDR3 spans 15 residues. The V gene end was trimmed by 4 bases and the J gene end by 4 bases; junction bases not matched to a gene: 5. CDR1 is SGHDN and CDR2 is FVKESK in the germline V gene. CDR3 sequence: CASSLAGVGKNIQYF. The CDR3 region has the DNA TGTGCCAGCAGCCTAGCGGGAGTGGGTAAAAACATTCAGTACTTC.

The genes are TRBV6-5 and TRBJ1-2; TRBD1 agrees at 7 bases. V shed 5 bases and J 5 bases; nucleotides not matched to a gene: 8. The CDR3 has 14 amino acids. CDR1 and CDR2 from the germline V gene are MNHEY and SVGAGI. In DNA form, the CDR3 reads TGTGCCAGCAGTACACAGGGGCCGGGTTATGGCTACACCTTC. This codes for CASSTQGPGYGYTF.